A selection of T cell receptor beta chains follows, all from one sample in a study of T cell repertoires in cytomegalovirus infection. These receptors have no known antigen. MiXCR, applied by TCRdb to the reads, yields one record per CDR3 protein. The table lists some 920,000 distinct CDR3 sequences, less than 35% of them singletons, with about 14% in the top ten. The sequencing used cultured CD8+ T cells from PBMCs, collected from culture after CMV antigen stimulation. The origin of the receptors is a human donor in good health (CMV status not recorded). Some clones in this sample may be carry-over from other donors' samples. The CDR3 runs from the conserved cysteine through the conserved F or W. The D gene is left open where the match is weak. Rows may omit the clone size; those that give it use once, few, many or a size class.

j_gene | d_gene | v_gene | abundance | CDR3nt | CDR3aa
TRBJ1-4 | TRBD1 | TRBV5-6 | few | TGTGCCAGCAGCTCGGACAGGTTAAGCCCCTTAAATGAAAAACTGTTTTTT | CASSSDRLSPLNEKLFF
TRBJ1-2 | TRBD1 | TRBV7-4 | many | TGTGCCAGCAGCGCGGGACAGGGGTATGGCTACACCTTC | CASSAGQGYGYTF
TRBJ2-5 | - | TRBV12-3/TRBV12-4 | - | TGTGCCAGCAGCCCCGGCCTATTTCGAGAGACCCAGTACTTC | CASSPGLFRETQYF
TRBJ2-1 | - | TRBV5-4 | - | TGTGCCAGCAGCTTAAGGGAATCCAATGAGCAGTTCTTC | CASSLRESNEQFF
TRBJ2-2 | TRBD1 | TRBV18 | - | TGTGCCAGCTCACCACCGTGGAACAGGGGGGCAGTCGAGCTGTTTTTT | CASSPPWNRGAVELFF
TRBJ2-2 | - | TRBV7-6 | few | TGTGCCAGCAACTCGGGGAGGGAGCTGTTTTTT | CASNSGRELFF
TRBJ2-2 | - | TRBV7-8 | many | TGTGCCAGCAGCTTAGAGCCTAGAAACACCGGGGAGCTGTTTTTT | CASSLEPRNTGELFF
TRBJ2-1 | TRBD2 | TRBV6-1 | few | TGTGCCAGCAGGCCCCTAGCGGGGGGGGGCAATGAGCAGTTCTTC | CASRPLAGGGNEQFF
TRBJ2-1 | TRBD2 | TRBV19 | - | TGTGCCAGTACTCTAACCGGGACTAGCGGAGCATGGTTCTTC | CASTLTGTSGAWFF
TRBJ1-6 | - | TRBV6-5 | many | TGTGCCAGCAGTTACTCGGGGAGAAGTAATTCACCCCTCCACTTT | CASSYSGRSNSPLHF
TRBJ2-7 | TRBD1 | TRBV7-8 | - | TGTACCAGCAGCGTGGGGACAGGATGGGCCACCTACGAGCAGTACTTC | CTSSVGTGWATYEQYF
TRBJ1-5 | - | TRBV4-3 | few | TGCGCCAGCAGCCAAGATTGGGACGGCAATCAGCCCCAGCATTTT | CASSQDWDGNQPQHF
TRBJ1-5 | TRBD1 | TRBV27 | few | TGTGCCAGCAGTCGACAGGGGAAAAGCAATCAGCCCCAGCATTTT | CASSRQGKSNQPQHF
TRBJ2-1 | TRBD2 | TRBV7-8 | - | TGTGCCAGCAGCCTACCTGGGACTAGCAAGGACAATGAGCAGTTCTTC | CASSLPGTSKDNEQFF
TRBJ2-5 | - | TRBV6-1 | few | TGTGCCAGCAGTGAAGTAGAAAGCCTTGAGACCCAGTACTTC | CASSEVESLETQYF
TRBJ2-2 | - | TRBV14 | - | TGTGCCAGCAGCCAACATACACAACCGAACACCGGGGAGCTGTTTTTT | CASSQHTQPNTGELFF
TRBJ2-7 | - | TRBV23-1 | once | TGCGCCAGCAGCCTCATACAGGATGCCTACGAGCAGTACTTC | CASSLIQDAYEQYF
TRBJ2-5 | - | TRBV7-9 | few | TGTGCCAGCACCTTACCCCTTCCGGGACACCAAGAGACCCAGTACTTC | CASTLPLPGHQETQYF
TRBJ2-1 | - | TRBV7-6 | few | TGTGCCAGCAGCCCTGGTAGGGGAAGCAATGAGCAGTTCTTC | CASSPGRGSNEQFF
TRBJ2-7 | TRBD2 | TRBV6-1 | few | TGTGCCAGCAGTCCTGGAGCGGGGGGCCCCTACGAGCAGTACTTC | CASSPGAGGPYEQYF
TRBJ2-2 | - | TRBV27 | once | TGTGCCAGCAGTTTCGGCAAGAACACCGGGGAGCTGTTTTTT | CASSFGKNTGELFF
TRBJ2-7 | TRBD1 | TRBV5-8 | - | TGTGCCAGCAGCTCTGCAGGGGGCTTTTACGAGCAGTACTTC | CASSSAGGFYEQYF
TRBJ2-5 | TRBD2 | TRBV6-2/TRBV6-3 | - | TGTGCCAGCATCGCAGGAGCGGGGGTCAAAGAGACCCAGTACTTC | CASIAGAGVKETQYF
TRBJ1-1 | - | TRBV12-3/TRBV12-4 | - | TGTGCCAGCAGTTTAGTTATGACTAGCGAGACTGAAGCTTTCTTT | CASSLVMTSETEAFF
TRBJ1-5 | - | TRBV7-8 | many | TGTGCCAGCAGCTCCTTTCGACACGCTGGGGGTTATAGCAATCAGCCCCAGCATTTT | CASSSFRHAGGYSNQPQHF
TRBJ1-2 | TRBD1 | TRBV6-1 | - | TGTGCCAGCAGGGCGACGGACAGGGGAATTAACTATGGCTACACCTTC | CASRATDRGINYGYTF
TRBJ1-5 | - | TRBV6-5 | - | TGTGCCAGCAGTTCTGTGAAATATTCTCAGCCCCAGCATTTT | CASSSVKYSQPQHF
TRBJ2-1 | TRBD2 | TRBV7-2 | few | TGTGCCAGCAGCCCGACTCGGGAGGGCCAGAATGAGCAGTTCTTC | CASSPTREGQNEQFF
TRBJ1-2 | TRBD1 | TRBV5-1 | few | TGCGCCAGCAGCTCAACACCCGACAGGGAGAATGGCTACACCTTC | CASSSTPDRENGYTF
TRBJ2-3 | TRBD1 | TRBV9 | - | TGTGCCAGCAGCGCGGGACAGCAAAGCACAGATACGCAGTATTTT | CASSAGQQSTDTQYF
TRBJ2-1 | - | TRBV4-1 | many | TGCGCCAGCAGTCCAGTGGGTAATGAGCAGTTCTTC | CASSPVGNEQFF
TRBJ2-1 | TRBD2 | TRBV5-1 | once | TGCGCCAGCATATGGACTAGCGGGGGCTCCTACAATGAGCAGTTCTTC | CASIWTSGGSYNEQFF
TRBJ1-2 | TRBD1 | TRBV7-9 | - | TGTGCCAGCAGCCCTCTGACAGGGGTTAACTATGGCTACACCTTC | CASSPLTGVNYGYTF
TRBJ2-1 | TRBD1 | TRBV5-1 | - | TGCGCCAGCAACACGGGGACAGGGATTAATGAGCAGTTCTTC | CASNTGTGINEQFF
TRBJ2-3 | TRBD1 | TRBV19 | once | TGTGCCAGTAGTATAAGACAGGGCCCCAACACAGATACGCAGTATTTT | CASSIRQGPNTDTQYF
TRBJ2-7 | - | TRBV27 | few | TGTGCCAGCAGTCTACTATCGCCCCCCTACGAGCAGTACTTC | CASSLLSPPYEQYF
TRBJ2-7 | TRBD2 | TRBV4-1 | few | TGCGCCAGCAGCCAGCTAGCGGGGGCCTGGGACGAGCAGTACTTC | CASSQLAGAWDEQYF
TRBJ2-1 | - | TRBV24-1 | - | TGTGCCACCAGTGAGGGCGACGGGGGGCCCTACAATGAGCAGTTCTTC | CATSEGDGGPYNEQFF
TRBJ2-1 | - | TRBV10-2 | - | TGCGCCAGCAGTGAGAGTAAGGACATAAAGCTCTTC | CASSESKDIKLF
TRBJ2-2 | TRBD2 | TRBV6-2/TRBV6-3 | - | TGTGCCAGCAGTTACTCAAGGACTAGCGGGGACAACCCTATCCCCGGGGAGCTGTTTTTT | CASSYSRTSGDNPIPGELFF
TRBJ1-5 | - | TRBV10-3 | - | TGTGCCATCAGTGAGGTTGACAATCAGCCCCAGCATTTT | CAISEVDNQPQHF
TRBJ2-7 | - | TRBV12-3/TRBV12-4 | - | TGTGCCAGCAGCAGAGCAGGGGGGGCCTACGAGCAGTACTTC | CASSRAGGAYEQYF
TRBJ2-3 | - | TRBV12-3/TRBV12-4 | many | TGTGCCAGCAGTTTAGGCACCACAGATACGCAGTATTTT | CASSLGTTDTQYF
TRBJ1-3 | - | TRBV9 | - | TGTGCCAGCAGCCTTACAGGGCTGGCTGGAAACACCATATATTTT | CASSLTGLAGNTIYF
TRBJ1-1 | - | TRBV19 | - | TGTGCCAGTAGTATAGTGAAGGAGACTGAAGCTTTCTTT | CASSIVKETEAFF
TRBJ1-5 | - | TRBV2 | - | TGTGCCAGCAGCCCAGGGACAATGGATCAGCCCCAGCATTTT | CASSPGTMDQPQHF
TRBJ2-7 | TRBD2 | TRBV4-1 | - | TGCGCCAGCAGCCAAGATCGGCGGGGGGGCTACTACGAGCAGTACTTC | CASSQDRRGGYYEQYF
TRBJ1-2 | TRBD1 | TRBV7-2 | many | TGTGCCAGCAGCTTAGCGTGGGACAGTGGGCCATATGGCTACACCTTC | CASSLAWDSGPYGYTF
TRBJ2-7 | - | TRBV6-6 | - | TGTGCCAGCAGTCGCGGGACTTACTACGAGCAGTACTTC | CASSRGTYYEQYF
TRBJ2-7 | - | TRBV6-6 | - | TGTGCCAGCATCTACGGTAGAGGCCCCTACGAGCAGTACTTC | CASIYGRGPYEQYF
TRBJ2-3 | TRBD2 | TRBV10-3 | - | TGTGCCATCACTGGGACTAGCGGGTTTCCAGATACGCAGTATTTT | CAITGTSGFPDTQYF
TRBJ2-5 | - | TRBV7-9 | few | TGTGCCAGCAGCTCCACAGACCTCCGGGACCCCAAAGAGACCCAGTACTTC | CASSSTDLRDPKETQYF
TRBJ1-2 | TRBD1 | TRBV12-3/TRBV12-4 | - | TGTGCCAGCAGTTTATCGACCGGGGACAGGGCCTATGGCTACACCTTC | CASSLSTGDRAYGYTF